These 9 T cell receptor beta chains came from one sample sequenced in a study of control samples from healthy donors and cancer patients. TCRdb keeps only in-frame clones here, not all; method: immunoSEQ multiplex PCR. This table holds fewer than 200,000 clones, about 93% found once. The sample consisted of blood. The origin of the receptors is a woman aged 55-70 years in good health.

This clone was seen just once. The rearrangement uses TRBV5-1 and TRBJ2-1; 7 bases are shared with TRBD1. From germline, CDR1 is SGHRS and CDR2 YFSETQ. This CDR3 comprises 14 residues. V shed 4 bases, J shed 9 bases, and the junction held 10 bases outside the gene matches. DNA of the CDR3: TGCGCCAGCAGCCGTACCAGACAGGGACCTGAGCAGTTCTTC. Protein: CASSRTRQGPEQFF.

A note on this clone: The junction differs from germline at one of its ends, possibly a read error. The gene calls are TRBV29-1 and TRBJ2-7, with D possibly TRBD1 on 5 matching bases. Germline values: CDR1 SQVTM, CDR2 ANQGSEA. The CDR3 length is 14 residues. The CDR3: CSVWGPGHSYEHYF. The CDR3 nucleotides are TGCAGCGTGTGGGGCCCAGGGCATTCCTACGAGCACTACTTC.

This clone was counted once. This chain uses TRBV6-2 or TRBV6-3 with TRBJ1-2; possibly TRBD1 for D (5 bases). This CDR3 contains 13 residues. Germline CDR1 MNHEY, CDR2 SVGEGT. V dropped 4 bases and J dropped 3 bases, with 9 bases sitting between them. CDR3 protein: CASSLVGDYGYTF. The CDR3, as DNA: TGTGCCAGCAGTTTGGTAGGGGACTATGGCTACACCTTC.

V is TRBV3-1 (or the pseudogene TRBV3-2) and J is TRBJ2-3; perhaps TRBD1 as D (6 bases). The CDR3 has 14 amino acids. Trimming cost V 7 bases and J 6 bases, with 17 bases left between them. In germline, CDR1 is LGHDT, CDR2 YNNKEL (reference sequence). CDR3 sequence: CASTPGRGFDTQYF. In DNA, the CDR3 is TGTGCCAGCACCCCGGGCAGGGGTTTTGATACGCAGTATTTT.

Only one count was recorded for this clone. The genes are TRBV7-9 and TRBJ1-2, with a tentative D call TRBD1 (5 bases). This CDR3 is 14 amino acids long. Germline V gene sequence: CDR1 SEHNR, CDR2 FQNEAQ (reference sequence). Trimming took 3 bases from V and 4 from J, leaving 12 bases between them. DNA of the CDR3: TGTGCCAGCAGCTTGGTAACAGGCTTCTATGGCTACACCTTC. This codes for CASSLVTGFYGYTF.

This clone showed up just a few times. The rearrangement links TRBV2 to TRBJ1-1, with D maybe TRBD1 (5 bases). Trimming removed 8 bases at V and 1 base at J, with 8 bases between. Germline loops: CDR1 SNHLY, CDR2 FYNNEI. This CDR3 spans 12 amino acids. CDR3 amino acids: CASETENTEAFF. The CDR3 region has the DNA TGTGCCAGCGAGACAGAGAACACTGAAGCTTTCTTT.

The chain carries TRBV5-8 and TRBJ2-6; TRBD1 might be the D (5 bases). Looked up from germline, CDR1 is SGHTS and CDR2 is YDEGEE. The length of the CDR3 is 16 residues. The V end lost 4 bases, the J end lost 6 bases, and 17 bases lay between the germline ends. Here the CDR3 reads CASSLTDSFEANVLTF. The DNA for the CDR3 is TGTGCCAGCAGCCTGACCGACAGCTTTGAGGCCAACGTCCTGACTTTC.

The chain's CDR3 is CASSATGEQFF. In DNA, the CDR3 is TGTGCCAGCAGCGCTACAGGGGAGCAGTTCTTC. V usage is TRBV11-2 and J usage is TRBJ2-1, with D perhaps TRBD1 (6 bases). The CDR3 covers 11 residues. From germline, CDR1 is SGHAT and CDR2 FQNNGV. With 5 bases removed from V and 10 bases from J, the gap between germline ends came to 9 bases. Drawing the rest from reference TRBV11-2 and TRBJ2-1, the complete variable domain is EAGVAQSPRYKIIEKRQSVAFWCNPISGHATLYWYQQILGQGPKLLIQFQNNGVVDDSQLPKDRFSAERLKGVDSTLKIQPAKLEDSAVYLCASSATGEQFFGPGTRLTVL.

The chain has TRBV7-9 and TRBJ1-1; TRBD1 agrees at 7 bases. CDR3 size: 15 residues. The germline gives CDR1 SEHNR, CDR2 FQNEAQ (reference sequence). J was trimmed by 4 bases and V by 4 bases; bases with no gene match: 9. The CDR3 loop reads CASSWRRGQGTEAFF. The CDR3 DNA reads TGTGCCAGCAGCTGGCGGAGGGGGCAAGGCACTGAAGCTTTCTTT.